A single sample is the source of the 21 T cell receptor beta chains below, sequenced in a study of blood T cell repertoires in COVID-19 (dated by TCRdb to between 2020 and 2021). Library preparation used the immunoSEQ multiplex PCR assay. TCRdb limited this immuneACCESS table to in-frame rearrangements with V and J called. A share of clones is missing; checked studies link under half to unresolved V genes, and the rest is unexplained. This sample holds hundreds of thousands of clones; 89% were observed only once. Around 1.9% of the sample is held by the ten biggest clonotypes. The specimen was peripheral blood. Receptors originate from a woman younger than 45 with COVID-19, enrolled during active disease.

This clone was counted once. V gene TRBV6-5 combines with J gene TRBJ1-1; TRBD1 aligns across 7 bases. CDR1 and CDR2 from the germline V gene are MNHEY and SVGAGI. CDR3 length: 12 residues. V was clipped by 11 bases and J by 1 base; unmatched bases: 4. The CDR3 spells CAARGRNTEAFF. The CDR3 nucleotides read TGTGCCGCCAGGGGGAGGAACACTGAAGCTTTCTTT.

The rearrangement uses TRBV5-1 and TRBJ2-7, with 10 bases that match TRBD1. This CDR3 spans 14 amino acids. Germline values: CDR1 SGHRS, CDR2 YFSETQ. J gave up 9 bases and V 0 bases, and 6 bases lay outside the gene matches. The CDR3 DNA sequence: TGCGCCAGCAGCTTGGAGTCCGGGACAGGGGTGCAGTACTTC. This encodes CASSLESGTGVQYF.

In this sample, this clone turned up once. The V and J genes are TRBV3-1 (or the pseudogene TRBV3-2) and TRBJ1-3; D uncertain. Trimming took off 0 bases at V and 5 bases at J, with 8 bases between the two ends. This CDR3 has 14 residues. The germline V gene encodes CDR1 LGHDT and CDR2 YNNKEL (reference sequence). The CDR3: CASSQDGGRNTIYF. The CDR3 region has the DNA TGTGCCAGCAGCCAAGATGGTGGGCGAAACACCATATATTTT.

The CDR3 spells CASSPTSRRESTEAFF. CDR3 sequence (DNA): TGTGCCAGCTCACCAACCTCCCGGAGGGAGAGCACTGAAGCTTTCTTT. V gene TRBV18 combines with J gene TRBJ1-1; unclear D gene. The CDR3 sequence is 16 residues long. V lost 2 bases and J lost 4, with 17 bases in between. The germline V gene has CDR1 KGHSH and CDR2 LQKENI.

The CDR3 here is CAPQSGNTIYF. Here the CDR3 DNA reads TGTGCCCCCCAGAGCGGGAACACCATATATTTT. The genes are TRBV7-9 and TRBJ1-3; no firm D call. Germline V gene sequence: CDR1 SEHNR, CDR2 FQNEAQ (reference sequence). This CDR3 is 11 amino acids long. The ends were cut back, 11 bases at V and 7 bases at J, with 12 bases in the middle. Filled out from reference TRBV7-9 and TRBJ1-3, the complete variable domain reads DTGVSQNPRHKITKRGQNVTFRCDPISEHNRLYWYRQTLGQGPEFLTYFQNEAQLEKSRLLSDRFSAERPKGSFSTLEIQRTEQGDSAMYLCAPQSGNTIYFGEGSWLTVV.

The chain uses TRBV12-5 and TRBJ2-2, with TRBD1 matching over 8 bases. The CDR3 loop spans 18 amino acids. CDR1 and CDR2 from the germline V gene are LGHNT and FRNRAP. Trimming cost V 0 bases and J 3 bases; bases outside gene matches: 9. Here the CDR3 reads CASGLVGRTGWYTGELFF. CDR3 coding DNA: TGTGCTAGTGGTTTGGTCGGTCGGACAGGGTGGTACACCGGGGAGCTGTTTTTT.

The chain has TRBV2 and TRBJ2-5; D may be TRBD1 (5 bases). Germline CDR1 SNHLY, CDR2 FYNNEI. This CDR3 has 10 amino acids. The V gene lost 6 bases and the J gene lost 7 bases, with 6 bases spanning the gap. The CDR3: CASSQGTQYF. CDR3 sequence (DNA): TGTGCCAGCAGCCAGGGGACCCAGTACTTC.

The V gene is TRBV5-4, the J gene TRBJ2-7, with a weak D call TRBD1 (5 bases). The V and J ends lost 1 base and 6 bases respectively, with 11 bases between them. The germline gives CDR1 SGHNT, CDR2 YYREEE (reference sequence). The CDR3 runs 13 residues. The CDR3 sequence: CASSLIWGSEQYF. As DNA, the CDR3 is TGTGCCAGCAGCTTGATCTGGGGCTCCGAGCAGTACTTC.

The V and J genes are TRBV24-1 and TRBJ1-1; 7 bases fit TRBD1. The V gene end was trimmed by 2 bases and the J gene end by 2 bases; junction bases not matched to a gene: 4. The CDR3 has 15 residues. Germline V CDR1 and CDR2: KGHDR, SFDVKD. Here the CDR3 reads CATSDSRGLNTEAFF. DNA for the CDR3: TGTGCCACCAGTGATTCTAGGGGGCTCAACACTGAAGCTTTCTTT.

The chain is built from TRBV11-3 and TRBJ2-1; 8 nucleotides line up with TRBD1. Germline V CDR1 and CDR2: SGHNT, YENEEA. V lost 4 bases, J lost 1 base, and 6 bases stayed unmatched. CDR3 size: 16 residues. The CDR3 here is CASSSTGTGSYNEQFF. The CDR3 DNA follows: TGTGCCAGCAGCTCGACCGGGACAGGTTCCTACAATGAGCAGTTCTTC.

The J gene is TRBJ1-1, the V gene TRBV6-1; TRBD1 might be the D (5 bases). Germline V gene data show CDR1 as MNHNS and CDR2 as SASEGT. The CDR3 is 15 amino acids. Trimming pared 3 bases from V and 3 bases from J, leaving 14 bases between. CDR3 amino acids: CASSDAGMADTEAFF. The CDR3 DNA sequence: TGTGCCAGCAGTGATGCAGGGATGGCGGACACTGAAGCTTTCTTT.

The V and J genes are TRBV2 and TRBJ1-1; no firm D call. Germline V CDR1 and CDR2: SNHLY, FYNNEI. This CDR3 is 15 amino acids long. Trimming cost V 6 bases and J 1 base, with 15 bases left between them. DNA of the CDR3: TGTGCCAGCAGCCCCCGTGGAGGTTCGAACACTGAAGCTTTCTTT. Translating gives CASSPRGGSNTEAFF.

This chain links TRBV4-2 with TRBJ1-2; 8 bases match TRBD1. The CDR3 runs to 15 residues. CDR1 and CDR2 (germline): LGHNA, YNFKEQ. J lost 4 bases, V lost 3 bases, and 7 bases had no gene match. The CDR3 here is CASSQARGQAYGYTF. Here the CDR3 DNA reads TGTGCCAGCAGCCAGGCTAGGGGACAGGCCTATGGCTACACCTTC.

This chain connects TRBV5-4 to TRBJ2-2, with a possible D match to TRBD2 (7 bases). Germline-derived CDR1 and CDR2 are SGHNT and YYREEE (reference sequence). This CDR3 is built from 17 residues. V shed 4 bases and J shed 4 bases, with 20 bases lying between them. The chain's CDR3 is CASSPPGRGARTGELFF. The CDR3 bases are TGTGCCAGCAGCCCGCCAGGCCGGGGGGCCCGCACCGGGGAGCTGTTTTTT.

The gene calls are TRBV18 and TRBJ1-4; D is uncertain. The CDR3 consists of 14 residues. The ends were cut back, 6 bases at V and 7 bases at J, with 15 bases in the middle. CDR1 KGHSH and CDR2 LQKENI come from the germline V gene. Written as DNA, the CDR3 is TGTGCCAGCTCCCCCGACACGGTTACTGAAAAACTGTTTTTT. As protein: CASSPDTVTEKLFF. The complete variable domain, with remaining parts taken from reference TRBV18 and TRBJ1-4, reads NAGVMQNPRHLVRRRGQEARLRCSPMKGHSHVYWYRQLPEEGLKFMVYLQKENIIDESGMPKERFSAEFPKEGPSILRIQQVVRGDSAAYFCASSPDTVTEKLFFGSGTQLSVL.

As for this clone: Other nucleotide sequences from this sample produce the same CDR3. This chain joins TRBV9 and TRBJ2-5; possible D gene TRBD1, 5 bases. The germline V gene encodes CDR1 SGDLS and CDR2 YYNGEE. The CDR3 is made up of 15 amino acids. V lost 0 bases, J lost 5 bases, and 14 bases lay in between. The CDR3 nucleotides read TGTGCCAGCAGCGTAGACTCTGGGGCCGGGGAGACCCAGTACTTC. This gives the protein CASSVDSGAGETQYF.

The rearrangement uses TRBV27 and TRBJ1-2; D is ambiguous. The germline V and J ends were trimmed by 5 bases and 8 bases, with 15 bases remaining between them. From germline, CDR1 is MNHEY and CDR2 SMNVEV (reference sequence). This CDR3 comprises 13 residues. The CDR3 DNA follows: TGTGCCAGCAGTGAGACCCCCACGGGGGGCTACACCTTC. It yields the protein CASSETPTGGYTF.

The V gene is TRBV5-5, the J gene TRBJ1-2, with 7 bases identical to TRBD1. The CDR3 spans 14 residues. After removal of 4 bases from V and 5 bases from J, the junction contained 8 bases not matched to a gene. Germline loops: CDR1 SGHKS, CDR2 YYEKEE (reference sequence). CDR3 in DNA: TGTGCCAGCAGCCATATAGAGGGGGCTTATGGCTACACCTTC. It translates to CASSHIEGAYGYTF.

The rearrangement joins TRBV7-2 to TRBJ1-2, with 8 nucleotides matching TRBD1. This CDR3 has 17 residues. V was clipped by 5 bases and J by 8 bases; unmatched bases: 19. Germline V gene data show CDR1 as SGHTA and CDR2 as FQGNSA. Here the CDR3 DNA reads TGTGCCAGCAGCCCCTTTAAGGGGGGCAGGGGGCGCGAGGGCTACACCTTC. Protein sequence: CASSPFKGGRGREGYTF.

In the case of this clone: No DNA is shown, since the ends of the CDR3 on it are uncertain; the CDR3 is the one TCRdb lists. The chain joins TRBV25-1 to TRBJ2-5; the D segment call TRBD2 is taken from the table without a DNA check. The germline V gene encodes CDR1 MGHDK and CDR2 SYGVNS. The length of the CDR3 is 11 amino acids, counting both ends. Here the CDR3 reads CASSTSETQYF.

This sequence joins TRBV7-9 and TRBJ2-7; no definite D call. Trimming took 1 base from V and 3 from J, leaving 10 bases between them. This CDR3 is built from 14 residues. Per germline, CDR1 SEHNR and CDR2 FQNEAQ (reference sequence). The DNA for the CDR3 is TGTGCCAGCAGCTTAGGGATACAGAACTACGAGCAGTACTTC. This encodes CASSLGIQNYEQYF.